The TCR beta chain under discussion was sequenced for a study of blood T cell repertoires in COVID-19. The V and J ends lost 0 bases and 6 bases, in that order; junction bases with no gene match: 15. Per the germline V gene, CDR1 is LNHNV and CDR2 is YYDKDF (reference sequence). The CDR3 contains 18 residues. TCRdb's table, derived via immunoSEQ multiplex PCR, lists solely in-frame clones and lacks some. The table records more than 80,000 clones, less than 95% of them present only once. In its sample, this clone was seen once. The gene calls are TRBV15 and TRBJ2-7; 9 bases fit TRBD2. Sample: peripheral blood. The TCR was taken from a man between 18 and 29 years old with COVID-19, enrolled during active disease. The CDR3 bases are TGTGCCACCAGCAGAGATCCCCATTTTGCGGGAGGGTTAAGCGAGCAGTACTTC. Translated, it gives CATSRDPHFAGGLSEQYF. Full variable domain (outside the CDR3, taken from reference TRBV15 and TRBJ2-7): DAMVIQNPRYQVTQFGKPVTLSCSQTLNHNVMYWYQQKSSQAPKLLFHYYDKDFNNEADTPDNFQSRRPNTSFCFLDIRSPGLGDTAMYLCATSRDPHFAGGLSEQYFGPGTRLTVT.